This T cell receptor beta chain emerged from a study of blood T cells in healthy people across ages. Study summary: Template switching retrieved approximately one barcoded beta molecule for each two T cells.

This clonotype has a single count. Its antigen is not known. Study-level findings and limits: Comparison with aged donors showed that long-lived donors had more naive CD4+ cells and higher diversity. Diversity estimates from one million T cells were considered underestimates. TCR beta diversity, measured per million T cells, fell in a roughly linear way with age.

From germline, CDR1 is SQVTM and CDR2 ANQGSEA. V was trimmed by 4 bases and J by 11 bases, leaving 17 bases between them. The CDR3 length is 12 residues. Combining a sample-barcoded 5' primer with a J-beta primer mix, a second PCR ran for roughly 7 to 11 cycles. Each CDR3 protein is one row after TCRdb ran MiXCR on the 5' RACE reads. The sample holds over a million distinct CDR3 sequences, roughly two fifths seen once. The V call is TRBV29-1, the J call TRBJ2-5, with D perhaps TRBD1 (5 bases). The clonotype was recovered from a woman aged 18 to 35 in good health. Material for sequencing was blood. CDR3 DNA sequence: TGCAGCGTTGGACAGTTATACAATGAGCAGTACTTC. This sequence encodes CSVGQLYNEQYF.